There are many counts of the clone carrying this TCR beta chain. What it binds is not known. Each CDR3 protein is one row after TCRdb ran MiXCR on the 5' RACE reads. The sample has 100,000 to 150,000 distinct CDR3 sequences, roughly 6.7% seen once. Trimming took off 6 bases at V and 2 bases at J, with 13 bases between the two ends. CDR1 and CDR2 (germline): LNHDA, SQIVND (reference sequence). There are 14 residues in the CDR3. This specimen belongs to a study of T cells after yellow fever vaccination. Study results and limitations: The study found a weaker secondary response that peaked faster, day 5 versus 15. After the booster, 96% of CD4 and 75% to 90% of CD8 primary-response clones were re-detected. The appearance of a small share of clonotypes in both CD4 and CD8 compartments was observed. Researchers cautioned that FACS-sorted repertoires could harbor abundant clonotypes contaminating from the bulk population.

The rearrangement links TRBV19 to TRBJ2-5, with D perhaps TRBD1 (5 bases). The receptor comes from a man aged 18 to 29 who received the YFV17D yellow fever vaccine. Sequencing used CD4+ T cells sorted from PBMCs, obtained roughly 10 days after the first yellow fever vaccination. CDR3 DNA: TGTGCCAGTAGCACTAACGGACAACAAGAGACCCAGTACTTC. Translation: CASSTNGQQETQYF.